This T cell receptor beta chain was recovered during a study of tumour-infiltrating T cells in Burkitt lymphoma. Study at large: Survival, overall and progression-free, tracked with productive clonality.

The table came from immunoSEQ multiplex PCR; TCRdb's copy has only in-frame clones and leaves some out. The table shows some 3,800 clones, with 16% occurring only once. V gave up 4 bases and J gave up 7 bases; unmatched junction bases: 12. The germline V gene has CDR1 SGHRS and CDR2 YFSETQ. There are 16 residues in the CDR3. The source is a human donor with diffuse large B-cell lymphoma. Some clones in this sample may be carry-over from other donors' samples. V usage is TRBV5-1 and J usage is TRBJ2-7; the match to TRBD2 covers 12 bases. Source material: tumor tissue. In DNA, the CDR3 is TGCGCCAGCAGCCTAGGGACTAGCGGGCTCGTCCTGGAGCAGTACTTC. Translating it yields CASSLGTSGLVLEQYF.